This is a list of T cell receptor beta chains from one sample in a study of T cell changes during pregnancy in multiple sclerosis. TCRdb's copy holds only in-frame clones and misses some; the assay was immunoSEQ multiplex PCR. This table has 85,000 to 90,000 clones, approximately 93% appearing once. The sample was peripheral blood, taken after pregnancy. The receptors were gathered from a female donor in good health, enrolled as a control in a pregnancy study. CDR3s include the opening cysteine and the closing phenylalanine or tryptophan. The D gene is left open where the match is weak. Rows may omit the clone size; those that give it use once, few, many or a size class.

v_call,j_call,cdr3_length,clone_size,d_call,cdr3_aa,cdr3_nt
TRBV5-1,TRBJ1-4,17,-,TRBD1,CASSLDRTGATNEKLFF,TGCGCCAGCAGCTTGGACAGGACAGGAGCAACTAATGAAAAACTGTTTTTT
TRBV7-6,TRBJ2-1,16,-,TRBD2,CASSFLLAGGYNEQFF,TGTGCCAGCAGCTTCCTGCTAGCGGGAGGGTACAATGAGCAGTTCTTC
TRBV27,TRBJ2-7,16,-,TRBD2,CASSLGAGSRAYEQYF,TGTGCCAGCAGTTTGGGAGCGGGAAGCAGGGCCTACGAGCAGTACTTC
TRBV11-2,TRBJ1-5,15,once,-,CASSPQGGGNQPQHF,TGTGCCAGCAGCCCACAGGGAGGGGGGAATCAGCCCCAGCATTTT
TRBV28,TRBJ2-7,13,-,-,CASHDPRAYEQYF,TGTGCCAGCCACGACCCCCGGGCCTACGAGCAGTACTTC
TRBV29-1,TRBJ2-3,14,-,TRBD2,CSVSLAGRADTQYF,TGCAGCGTTTCCCTAGCGGGACGGGCAGATACGCAGTATTTT
TRBV10-3,TRBJ1-1,12,few,-,CAIGPGSTEAFF,TGTGCCATTGGCCCGGGGTCGACTGAAGCTTTCTTT
TRBV11-2,TRBJ2-5,16,-,TRBD2,CASSLETSGYFQTQYF,TGTGCCAGCAGCTTAGAGACTAGCGGGTACTTTCAGACCCAGTACTTC
TRBV5-1,TRBJ2-7,15,-,TRBD1,CASSFLGGSYYEQYF,TGCGCCAGCAGCTTCCTAGGGGGCTCATACTACGAGCAGTACTTC
TRBV2,TRBJ2-7,14,-,TRBD1,CASSGGDRGGEQYF,TGTGCCAGCAGTGGAGGGGACAGAGGGGGCGAGCAGTACTTC
TRBV10-3,TRBJ2-7,18,-,TRBD2,CAIGSLREGLRPTYEQYF,TGTGCCATCGGCTCTCTCCGGGAGGGCCTTCGGCCCACCTACGAGCAGTACTTC
TRBV5-1,TRBJ2-1,15,-,TRBD2,CASSRVSSGGYEQFF,TGCGCCAGCAGCCGGGTGTCTAGCGGGGGTTATGAGCAGTTCTTC
TRBV29-1,TRBJ2-5,12,once,-,CSVEDRGETQYF,TGCAGCGTTGAAGATAGGGGGGAGACCCAGTACTTC
TRBV28,TRBJ2-3,15,-,TRBD2,CASSLPLAGTDTQYF,TGTGCCAGCAGTTTACCCCTAGCGGGCACAGATACGCAGTATTTT
TRBV2,TRBJ2-2,15,once,TRBD1,CASSWDRGWTGELFF,TGTGCCAGCAGCTGGGACAGGGGGTGGACCGGGGAGCTGTTTTTT
TRBV28,TRBJ2-1,13,-,-,CASGVLAQNEQFF,TGTGCCAGCGGTGTTCTAGCCCAAAATGAGCAGTTCTTC
TRBV5-8,TRBJ1-2,13,-,TRBD1,CASRGQASYGYTF,TGTGCCAGCAGGGGACAGGCGTCCTATGGCTACACCTTC
TRBV25-1,TRBJ2-5,14,-,-,CASSERQTQETQYF,TGTGCCAGCAGTGAGAGACAGACCCAAGAGACCCAGTACTTC
TRBV9,TRBJ2-1,14,-,TRBD2,CASSVFGTKNEQFF,TGTGCCAGCAGCGTATTCGGGACTAAAAATGAGCAGTTCTTC
TRBV7-2,TRBJ2-2,16,-,TRBD2,CASSLAPSGSYGELFF,TGTGCCAGCAGCTTAGCGCCTAGCGGGAGCTACGGGGAGCTGTTTTTT
TRBV2,TRBJ1-5,14,-,-,CASSVLTSSQPQHF,TGTGCCAGCAGTGTATTAACATCGTCTCAGCCCCAGCATTTT
TRBV10-1,TRBJ2-1,10,once,-,CAQQGGGQFF,TGCGCCCAGCAGGGAGGGGGGCAGTTCTTC
TRBV27,TRBJ2-7,14,once,TRBD2,CASSFKREVGEQYF,TGTGCCAGCAGTTTTAAGCGGGAGGTGGGGGAGCAGTACTTC
TRBV10-3,TRBJ2-2,13,-,-,CAIRQDPTGELFF,TGTGCCATCAGACAGGACCCTACCGGGGAGCTGTTTTTT
TRBV10-3,TRBJ2-7,14,-,TRBD2,CATTREEQGYEQYF,TGTGCCACGACGCGGGAGGAACAAGGTTACGAGCAGTACTTC
TRBV2,TRBJ1-3,14,once,-,CASSDPGTGNTIYF,TGTGCCAGCAGTGACCCAGGGACTGGAAACACCATATATTTT
TRBV10-3,TRBJ1-6,16,-,-,CAISGTQGFRDSPLHF,TGTGCCATCAGTGGGACCCAGGGGTTTCGGGATTCACCCCTCCACTTT
TRBV7-9,TRBJ2-5,16,few,TRBD2,CASSPRLAGGGETQYF,TGTGCCAGCAGCCCCCGACTAGCGGGAGGGGGTGAGACCCAGTACTTC